The next 28 T cell receptor beta chains were all read from a single sample in a study of T-cell memory formation after mild COVID-19. TCRdb recomputed calls from the 5' RACE reads with MiXCR, one row per CDR3 protein. The data hold 550,000 to 600,000 distinct CDR3 sequences, with about 22% observed a single time. Sequencing used PBMCs or a T cell subset sorted from them (not recorded which). The source is an adult woman who had mild COVID-19 (a few samples of this study predate the infection). Cell type and time point are not known.

This clonotype was observed at least ten times. V gene TRBV6-5 combines with J gene TRBJ2-1, with D maybe TRBD1 (6 bases). Trimming stripped 6 bases from V and 0 bases from J, with 12 bases between. Germline values: CDR1 MNHEY, CDR2 SVGAGI. This CDR3 is built from 15 residues. The CDR3 nucleotides are TGTGCCAGCAGCAGAACAGGGAGCTCCTACAATGAGCAGTTCTTC. Translation: CASSRTGSSYNEQFF.

The gene calls are TRBV2 and TRBJ1-2; D remains ambiguous. The CDR3 runs to 15 residues. With 2 bases removed from V and 4 bases from J, the gap between germline ends came to 14 bases. Germline loops: CDR1 SNHLY, CDR2 FYNNEI. The CDR3 DNA reads TGTGCCAGCAGTGAAAACACGTGGTCGGTCTATGGCTACACCTTC. This codes for CASSENTWSVYGYTF.

This clonotype was seen a handful of times. The chain carries TRBV6-5 and TRBJ1-5; D gene ambiguous. Germline CDR1 is MNHEY and CDR2 is SVGAGI. V was shortened by 0 bases and J by 9 bases, with 15 bases between the two germline ends. This CDR3 is 15 amino acids long. CDR3 coding DNA: TGTGCCAGCAGTTACTCGTCGGAGGTGGCTTGGCCCCAGCATTTT. This sequence encodes CASSYSSEVAWPQHF.

This chain uses TRBV24-1 with TRBJ2-1; 10 positions match TRBD2. The CDR3 is made up of 16 amino acids. V trimming: 1 base; J trimming: 5 bases; junction bases outside the gene matches: 4. Per the germline V gene, CDR1 is KGHDR and CDR2 is SFDVKD. CDR3 DNA sequence: TGTGCCACCAGTGATTTCCTAGCGGGAGCCGACAATGAGCAGTTCTTC. Its translation: CATSDFLAGADNEQFF.

CDR3 nucleotides: TGTGCCAGTAGGGGTGTGGATGGGAAGGCTGGCTACACCTTC. Encoded protein: CASRGVDGKAGYTF. The rearrangement uses TRBV6-5 and TRBJ1-2; possible D gene TRBD1, 5 bases. The CDR3 extends over 14 amino acids. Germline values: CDR1 MNHEY, CDR2 SVGAGI. V was cut by 9 bases and J by 7 bases, with 21 bases left in between.

This clonotype was seen more than once but under ten times. The chain carries TRBV25-1 and TRBJ2-5; unclear D gene. Germline CDR1 is MGHDK and CDR2 is SYGVNS. The V end lost 2 bases, the J end lost 3 bases, and 10 bases lay between the germline ends. CDR3 length: 14 residues. CDR3 sequence reads: CASSEKGDEETQYF. As DNA, the CDR3 is TGTGCCAGCAGTGAAAAAGGAGATGAAGAGACCCAGTACTTC. The complete variable domain, with remaining parts taken from reference TRBV25-1 and TRBJ2-5, reads EADIYQTPRYLVIGTGKKITLECSQTMGHDKMYWYQQDPGMELHLIHYSYGVNSTEKGDLSSESTVSRIRTEHFPLTLESARPSHTSQYLCASSEKGDEETQYFGPGTRLLVL.

This clonotype was counted between two and nine times. The chain couples TRBV19 to TRBJ2-5; no clear D. Trimming cost V 8 bases and J 5 bases, with 18 bases left between them. The CDR3 is 14 residues long. CDR1 LNHDA and CDR2 SQIVND come from the germline V gene (reference sequence). CDR3: CASRKGFQMETQYF. CDR3 sequence (DNA): TGTGCCAGTCGCAAAGGGTTTCAGATGGAGACCCAGTACTTC. Using reference TRBV19 and TRBJ2-5 for the parts outside the CDR3, the full variable domain is DGGITQSPKYLFRKEGQNVTLSCEQNLNHDAMYWYRQDPGQGLRLIYYSQIVNDFQKGDIAEGYSVSREKKESFPLTVTSAQKNPTAFYLCASRKGFQMETQYFGPGTRLLVL.

A few counts support this clonotype. The chain uses TRBV5-1 and TRBJ2-3, with a possible D match to TRBD1 (6 bases). Trimming cost V 3 bases and J 0 bases, with 11 bases left between them. The CDR3 spans 15 residues. The germline V gene has CDR1 SGHRS and CDR2 YFSETQ. CDR3 sequence (DNA): TGCGCCAGCAGCTCGGACAGCCCTAGCACAGATACGCAGTATTTT. It yields the protein CASSSDSPSTDTQYF. Based on the CDR3 plus reference TRBV5-1 and TRBJ2-3, the full variable domain is KAGVTQTPRYLIKTRGQQVTLSCSPISGHRSVSWYQQTPGQGLQFLFEYFSETQRNKGNFPGRFSGRQFSNSRSEMNVSTLELGDSALYLCASSSDSPSTDTQYFGPGTRLTVL.

In its sample, this clonotype was seen a few times. The CDR3: CASSQADRDNYGYTF. CDR3 bases: TGTGCCAGCAGCCAAGCTGACAGGGACAACTATGGCTACACCTTC. The chain is built from TRBV4-2 and TRBJ1-2; 7 bases agree with TRBD1. Germline V gives CDR1 LGHNA, CDR2 YNFKEQ. With V trimmed by 1 base and J by 2 bases, 4 bases remained unmatched. The length of the CDR3 is 15 residues.

This clonotype appeared a few times. This chain connects TRBV9 to TRBJ2-2; D remains ambiguous. Trimming stripped 4 bases from V and 6 bases from J, with 7 bases between. CDR1 is SGDLS, CDR2 YYNGEE, per germline. This CDR3 region has 12 residues. The CDR3 loop reads CASSRAPGELFF. In DNA, the CDR3 is TGTGCCAGCAGCCGGGCCCCCGGGGAGCTGTTTTTT. The full variable domain, rest sourced from reference TRBV9 and TRBJ2-2, is DSGVTQTPKHLITATGQRVTLRCSPRSGDLSVYWYQQSLDQGLQFLIQYYNGEERAKGNILERFSAQQFPDLHSELNLSSLELGDSALYFCASSRAPGELFFGEGSRLTVL.

A remark on this clonotype: Sequence at one end of the junction differs from germline and may be a read error. CDR3 protein: CSVVLGSRHF. The CDR3 region has the DNA TGCAGCGTTGTATTGGGATCGAGGCACTTC. The chain employs TRBV29-1 and TRBJ2-5; D uncertain. Per germline, CDR1 SQVTM and CDR2 ANQGSEA. The CDR3 totals 10 residues.

There are a few counts of this clonotype. The rearrangement uses TRBV20-1 and TRBJ2-1; TRBD2 matches at 9 bases. Germline V gene data show CDR1 as DFQATT and CDR2 as SNEGSKA (reference sequence). The V segment lost 2 bases and the J segment 6 bases; nucleotides outside the gene matches: 5. This CDR3 is 14 amino acids long. This CDR3 reads CSARSRTSANEQFF. The CDR3 nucleotides are TGCAGTGCTAGATCGCGGACTAGCGCCAATGAGCAGTTCTTC.

This clonotype has more than one count but fewer than ten. This chain connects TRBV7-2 to TRBJ2-5, with 7 positions matching TRBD1. Per germline, CDR1 SGHTA and CDR2 FQGNSA. V was clipped by 1 base and J by 5 bases; unmatched bases: 7. CDR3 length: 15 residues. The CDR3 nucleotides read TGTGCCAGCAGCTTAGGGAAGGGGGCGGCGGAGACCCAGTACTTC. Translating it yields CASSLGKGAAETQYF.

V and J are TRBV25-1 and TRBJ2-7; D tentatively reads TRBD1 or TRBD2 (5 bases each). This CDR3 contains 16 residues. With 4 bases removed from V and 2 bases from J, the gap between germline ends came to 18 bases. CDR1 MGHDK and CDR2 SYGVNS come from the germline V gene. The CDR3 loop reads CASSGASGTGTYEQYF. The CDR3 DNA reads as TGTGCCAGCAGTGGAGCCTCCGGGACGGGTACCTACGAGCAGTACTTC.

In this sample, this clonotype turned up a few times. The chain links TRBV6-1 to TRBJ1-5; a weak D match, TRBD1 (6 bases). V lost 4 bases to trimming and J lost 6 bases, with 13 bases between them. Germline CDR1 and CDR2: MNHNS and SASEGT. CDR3 length: 14 amino acids. CDR3 nucleotides: TGTGCCAGCAGTGGGGACACCGTCCTTCAGCCCCAGCATTTT. Translating it yields CASSGDTVLQPQHF.

This clonotype was observed a handful of times. The chain links TRBV7-2 to TRBJ2-5, with a possible D match to TRBD1 (5 bases). Trimming took off 5 bases at V and 5 bases at J, with 15 bases between the two ends. CDR1 and CDR2 (germline): SGHTA, FQGNSA. This CDR3 has 14 amino acids. The CDR3 DNA reads TGTGCCAGCAGCCAAAGACAGTTCCGGGAGACCCAGTACTTC. It encodes CASSQRQFRETQYF.

This clonotype was found a few times. The genes are TRBV29-1 and TRBJ2-4; weak D call: TRBD2 (5 bases). Looked up from germline, CDR1 is SQVTM and CDR2 is ANQGSEA. This CDR3 has 15 residues. V was clipped by 0 bases and J by 8 bases, with 17 bases between them. CDR3 nucleotides: TGCAGCGTTGAAGATCCCCCTTCGGGGAAGTACATTCAGTACTTC. Its translation: CSVEDPPSGKYIQYF.

This clonotype came up a few times. V gene TRBV24-1 combines with J gene TRBJ1-2, with D hard to call. V was shortened by 1 base and J by 8 bases, with 13 bases between the two germline ends. Germline V gives CDR1 KGHDR, CDR2 SFDVKD. CDR3 length: 14 amino acids. Written as DNA, the CDR3 is TGTGCCACCAGTGATTTTAGGGCAGCTAACGGCTACACCTTC. Its translation is CATSDFRAANGYTF.

This clonotype was counted ten times or more. The chain carries TRBV5-1 and TRBJ2-1; D call uncertain. The germline gives CDR1 SGHRS, CDR2 YFSETQ. V shed 0 bases and J shed 8 bases, with 9 bases lying between them. The CDR3 runs to 13 residues. The CDR3 DNA is TGCGCCAGCAGCTTGGCATCAGCAGATGAGCAGTTCTTC. Translating gives CASSLASADEQFF.

The table lists this clonotype with a few counts. The chain employs TRBV11-3 and TRBJ2-1; D unresolved. This CDR3 comprises 12 residues. Per the germline V gene, CDR1 is SGHNT and CDR2 is YENEEA. V lost 3 bases, J lost 5 bases, and 5 bases lay in between. The CDR3 protein is CASSFGDNEQFF. In DNA, the CDR3 is TGTGCCAGCAGCTTTGGTGACAATGAGCAGTTCTTC.

The CDR3: CASSYGLAVEQYF. Here the CDR3 DNA reads TGTGCCAGCAGCTACGGACTAGCAGTCGAGCAGTACTTC. The gene calls are TRBV5-5 and TRBJ2-7, with TRBD2 identical over 8 bases. J was trimmed by 6 bases and V by 3 bases; bases with no gene match: 5. This CDR3 is built from 13 residues. CDR1 SGHKS and CDR2 YYEKEE come from the germline V gene (reference sequence).

The rearrangement uses TRBV12-3 or TRBV12-4 and TRBJ2-3, with D possibly matching TRBD2 (6 bases). Trimming shortened V by 7 bases and J by 6 bases, and 14 bases separated the two germline ends. The CDR3 length is 13 residues. CDR3 DNA: TGTGCCAGCATACGGGAGCTCGGGGATACGCAGTATTTT. Its translation is CASIRELGDTQYF.

V and J are TRBV29-1 and TRBJ1-2; 7 positions agree with TRBD1. CDR3 length: 13 residues. Trimming took 1 base from V and 5 from J; bases not matched to a gene: 4. From germline, CDR1 is SQVTM and CDR2 ANQGSEA. The CDR3 spells CSVEAPTGYGYTF. The DNA of the CDR3 is TGCAGCGTTGAAGCGCCGACAGGGTATGGCTACACCTTC.

The V call is TRBV7-2, the J call TRBJ1-2; no firm D call. Trimming removed 1 base at V and 13 bases at J, with 13 bases between. The germline gives CDR1 SGHTA, CDR2 FQGNSA. CDR3 length equals 12 residues. This CDR3 reads CASSLEVGSVTF. DNA for the CDR3: TGTGCCAGCAGCTTAGAGGTCGGGAGTGTCACCTTC.

The CDR3 region is CASRREKASGELFF. The CDR3 bases are TGTGCCAGCAGGCGCGAAAAGGCTTCGGGGGAGCTGTTTTTT. The gene calls are TRBV6-5 and TRBJ2-2, with D unclear. The CDR3 length is 14 residues. Germline lookup yields CDR1 MNHEY and CDR2 SVGAGI. The V gene lost 6 bases and the J gene lost 8 bases, with 16 bases spanning the gap.

This chain links TRBV30 with TRBJ2-1; D perhaps matches TRBD1 (6 bases). The CDR3 sequence is 15 residues long. The V gene's germline CDR1 is GTSNPN and CDR2 SVGIG (reference sequence). V lost 5 bases, J lost 6 bases, and 20 bases lay in between. CDR3 amino acids: CAWVWKAGAGNEQFF. The CDR3 DNA is TGTGCCTGGGTATGGAAGGCAGGGGCTGGCAATGAGCAGTTCTTC.

In its sample, this clonotype was seen a few times. The chain uses TRBV5-1 and TRBJ2-1, with 10 bases identical to TRBD2. The CDR3 loop spans 15 amino acids. The germline gives CDR1 SGHRS, CDR2 YFSETQ. J gave up 4 bases and V 4 bases, and 5 bases lay outside the gene matches. CDR3 DNA sequence: TGCGCCAGCAGCGGCGGGACTAGCGAGTACAATGAGCAGTTCTTC. Translation: CASSGGTSEYNEQFF.

In this sample, this clonotype turned up a few times. The chain links TRBV12-3 or TRBV12-4 to TRBJ1-1, with D possibly matching TRBD1 (5 bases). The length of the CDR3 is 14 residues. Trimming stripped 2 bases from V and 6 bases from J, with 13 bases between. The CDR3: CASSLRGVRAEAFF. The CDR3 DNA is TGTGCCAGCAGTTTAAGGGGTGTTCGAGCTGAAGCTTTCTTT.